What follows is one TCR beta chain and its context. This clonotype came up a few times. Its antigen is unknown. No much larger clonotype is one base removed from it; base qualities were not supplied. Systemically healthy Caucasian individuals from Russia, about 38 in total and aged roughly 6 to 90 years, were included as donors. Around 9.8 milliliters of peripheral blood were collected from each donor into EDTA-treated Vacutainer tubes. Ficoll-Paque density-gradient centrifugation was used to isolate PBMCs, with at least 6.5 million per sample. Trizol reagent was used to extract total RNA from PBMCs, with at least 6 micrograms per sample. Naive CD45RAhigh/CD27high T cell percentages were measured by flow cytometry on a PBMC aliquot from every donor. Receptor amplification or capture employed 5' RACE. The instrument was an Illumina HiSeq 2500. The second PCR ran for about 7 to 11 cycles and used a J-beta primer mix along with a sample-barcoded 5' primer. Each TCR beta cDNA molecule received a unique molecular identifier from a template-switch 5' adaptor carrying 12 random nucleotides. At least 2.5 million CDR3-containing paired-end reads were obtained from each sample. The Mint cDNA synthesis kit, primed by a TRBC-specific oligonucleotide, was used to synthesize first-strand cDNA from all RNA. Following uracil-DNA glycosylase treatment, a first 18-cycle PCR with universal primers M1SS and BC2_uni_R was performed on all cDNA. The study's processing was this. Normalization of each sample was performed by random selection of 1 million high-quality reads, each carrying a distinct molecular identifier. Instead of being binned into consensus sequences, reads that shared molecular identifiers were thrown out. CDR3 identification, clonotype clustering and error correction used MiTCR with a Q25 quality threshold and the strictest error-elimination algorithm. A nonparametric unseen species model with Euler transformation was used to estimate a lower bound on total TCR beta diversity. Clones were called with MiXCR by TCRdb after fastp trimmed the public reads at Q25, and only in-frame beta chains were retained. Entries that share a CDR3 protein sequence are merged under the most common genes and DNA. The V and J calls were not made by the authors but by TCRdb's processing. This sample comprises some 760,000 distinct CDR3 sequences, approximately 25% of them detected only once. The ten largest clones represent around 9.2% of the sample.

These data come from a study of blood T cells in healthy people across ages (dated by TCRdb to the mid-2010s). For context, the study as a whole: In model experiments, roughly one uniquely barcoded TCR beta cDNA molecule per two T cells was captured by template switching. To track age-related changes in TCR beta repertoire diversity, the study relied on deep sequencing normalized with unique cDNA molecular identifiers. Using the same blood draw, the study looked at two additional independent replicas of 1 million unique cDNA reads for two donors, one aged 18 to 30 and the other aged 80 or older. Donors were grouped into four age groups: young (average approximately 15 years), middle-aged (39), aged (approximately 67) and long-lived (just over 80).

The junction carries 11 bases between V and J, which are trimmed by 3 bases and 6 bases respectively. In the germline V gene (reference sequence), CDR1 corresponds to MNHEY and CDR2 to SMNVEV. The CDR3 measures 13 amino acids from cysteine to phenylalanine. Only the CDR3 DNA stays, 39 bases, in frame from base 1. Overall study results and their limits: Compared with the aged group, the long-lived group had more naive CD4+ T cells, fewer expanded clones and increased TCR diversity, a pattern suggesting age selection. There was a strong correlation between observed TCR beta diversity and the percentage of naive T cells measured by flow cytometry. The CMV infection status of donors was not known, potentially confounding age-related changes in expanded clonotypes. As age increased, observed TCR beta diversity per million T cells dropped in a roughly linear way, and a significant reduction was already evident by age 40. Total diversity estimates from one million sequenced T cells were considered lower bounds and underestimates. Because profiling used bulk unsorted PBMCs, naive and antigen-experienced compartments could not be compared conclusively.

The sample was also reused in another study, on T cells of mothers and their children. That second report states: Donors were nine systemically healthy Caucasian individuals: three mothers and their six children. cDNA synthesis consumed the entire amount of extracted RNA, loaded at approximately 1.5 ug RNA in each 15 ul reaction. Sample barcodes and 2-4 random nucleotides were added via the M1S primer in the second PCR. More than 9 million TCR beta CDR3 reads were obtained from each mother, and about 3 million reads were obtained from each child. Thymic selection shapes the output of TCR recombination in a similar way in related and unrelated pairs, and inherited differences have a minor effect. Normalized repertoire overlap in related mother-child pairs was always slightly higher than in unrelated mother-child pairs, but the difference was never significant. No persistent microchimeric T cell clones were detected, at a sensitivity of approximately 110 clones per million clonotypes. The study used deep NGS to compare TCR beta repertoires of mothers and children, seeking features distinguishing related mother-child pairs from unrelated individuals. On average, the children were about 10 +/- 4 years old, while the mothers were about 40 +/- 4 years old. Libraries were sequenced on Illumina HiSeq 2000 with 100+100 nt paired-end reads after adapter ligation with NEBNext reagents. To prevent cross-contamination, the mother and child libraries were prepared one month apart and sequenced in separate runs. For each donor, somewhere between roughly 500,000 and 2,100,000 distinct TCR beta clonotypes were identified. Naive TCR beta clonotypes were estimated from low-frequency clonotypes matched to each donor's FACS-determined naive share, without sorting.

Material for sequencing was blood. The TCR originated in a boy aged 5-17 years in good health. The chain employs TRBV27 and TRBJ1-2; 5 matching bases give a weak D call of TRBD1. The CDR3 region reads CASSFQGRDGYTF. The DNA is as follows: TGTGCCAGCAGTTTCCAGGGCCGGGATGGCTACACCTTC.